These 30 T cell receptor beta chains were sequenced from one sample in a study of OX40 agonist ivuxolimab in advanced cancers. Some clones are missing from TCRdb's copy, which holds only in-frame ones; the method was immunoSEQ multiplex PCR. The data show 98,000 or so clones, 70% to 90% seen once. Material: CD4+ or CD8+ T cells sorted from blood, obtained in a trial of the OX40 agonist ivuxolimab. These receptors came from an adult with an advanced solid tumor such as melanoma, head and neck, liver or kidney cancer.

For the CDR3, the DNA is TGTGCCTCCCCCGCTACGCCGAACACCGGGGAGCTGTTTTTT. Protein: CASPATPNTGELFF. V usage is TRBV30 and J usage is TRBJ2-2, with no clear D. The CDR3 totals 14 residues. Between the trimmed V and J ends, which lost 7 bases and 0 bases, there was a span of 12 bases. From germline, CDR1 is GTSNPN and CDR2 SVGIG (reference sequence).

This chain joins TRBV18 and TRBJ1-1; D gene unclear. Trimming left V 3 bases short and J 5 bases short, with 13 bases between. Germline CDR1 and CDR2: KGHSH and LQKENI. The CDR3 is made up of 14 amino acids. The CDR3 DNA sequence: TGTGCCAGCTCACCGGGCGCGGAATTAACTGAAGCTTTCTTT. It yields the protein CASSPGAELTEAFF.

This sequence joins TRBV2 and TRBJ2-1; D not resolved. This CDR3 region has 14 residues. Per germline, CDR1 SNHLY and CDR2 FYNNEI. Trimming removed 6 bases at V and 0 bases at J, with 9 bases between. The CDR3 region has the DNA TGTGCCAGCAGGAACATAGCCTCCTACAATGAGCAGTTCTTC. It yields the protein CASRNIASYNEQFF.

The count of this clone is one. The V gene is TRBV7-2, the J gene TRBJ2-5; 12 bases fit TRBD2. The CDR3 is 15 amino acids. CDR1 SGHTA and CDR2 FQGNSA come from the germline V gene. Trimming took 4 bases from V and 7 from J; bases not matched to a gene: 7. For the CDR3, the DNA is TGTGCCAGCAGCTCCAGACTAGCGGGAGACGTGACCCAGTACTTC. Translated: CASSSRLAGDVTQYF.

The V call is TRBV5-4, the J call TRBJ1-1, with D possibly being TRBD1 (6 bases). Germline-derived CDR1 and CDR2 are SGHNT and YYREEE (reference sequence). The germline V and J ends were trimmed by 2 bases and 1 base, with 21 bases remaining between them. There are 18 residues in the CDR3. CDR3 in amino acids: CASSFTSGQSWPNTEAFF. The DNA for the CDR3 is TGTGCCAGCAGCTTTACGTCGGGACAATCATGGCCGAACACTGAAGCTTTCTTT.

The chain joins TRBV5-4 to TRBJ2-1; TRBD2 matches 9 bases. The V gene's germline CDR1 is SGHNT and CDR2 YYREEE (reference sequence). With 2 bases clipped from V and 8 bases from J, the junction kept 8 bases outside the gene matches. This CDR3 has 15 amino acids. CDR3 sequence reads: CASSFRLAEADEQFF. CDR3 nucleotide sequence: TGTGCCAGCAGCTTCAGACTAGCGGAGGCGGATGAGCAGTTCTTC.

This rearrangement joins TRBV5-1 to TRBJ1-1, with 8 bases lining up with TRBD1. J lost 4 bases, V lost 4 bases, and 3 bases had no gene match. The CDR3 runs 13 residues. The germline gives CDR1 SGHRS, CDR2 YFSETQ. The DNA for the CDR3 is TGCGCCAGCAGCAGAGGACAGGGCACTGAAGCTTTCTTT. It codes for CASSRGQGTEAFF.

This chain joins TRBV7-9 and TRBJ1-5; TRBD1 aligns across 8 bases. Germline V gene sequence: CDR1 SEHNR, CDR2 FQNEAQ (reference sequence). CDR3 size: 16 residues. Trimming cost V 5 bases and J 6 bases; bases outside gene matches: 12. CDR3 nucleotide sequence: TGTGCCAGCAGCCTGCAGGGGGCGCGTGTCGGTCAGCCCCAGCATTTT. This sequence encodes CASSLQGARVGQPQHF.

The chain has TRBV19 and TRBJ2-3, with TRBD2 matching 11 bases. Unmatched junction bases numbered 2, after V lost 5 bases and J lost 4 bases. This CDR3 comprises 14 residues. Germline V gene lookup returns CDR1 LNHDA and CDR2 SQIVND (reference sequence). CDR3 DNA: TGTGCCAGTAGTCCACTAGCGGGAGCAGATACGCAGTATTTT. Translating gives CASSPLAGADTQYF.

The chain employs TRBV5-1 and TRBJ1-1, with a possible D match to TRBD1 (6 bases). Germline V CDR1 and CDR2: SGHRS, YFSETQ. This CDR3 contains 14 residues. The V and J ends lost 4 bases and 6 bases respectively, with 16 bases between them. CDR3 protein: CASSLSPDSSEAFF. In DNA form, the CDR3 reads TGCGCCAGCAGCCTTTCGCCGGACAGCTCTGAAGCTTTCTTT.

The V call is TRBV19, the J call TRBJ2-3; 9 nucleotides match TRBD2. The CDR3 contains 15 residues. Germline CDR1 reads LNHDA; CDR2 reads SQIVND (reference sequence). J was trimmed by 3 bases and V by 3 bases; bases with no gene match: 4. The CDR3 reads CASSIGGRVTDTQYF. DNA for the CDR3: TGTGCCAGTAGTATCGGCGGGAGGGTAACAGATACGCAGTATTTT. The full variable domain, completed using reference TRBV19 and TRBJ2-3, is DGGITQSPKYLFRKEGQNVTLSCEQNLNHDAMYWYRQDPGQGLRLIYYSQIVNDFQKGDIAEGYSVSREKKESFPLTVTSAQKNPTAFYLCASSIGGRVTDTQYFGPGTRLTVL.

V is TRBV2 and J is TRBJ1-6; D gene unclear. In germline, CDR1 is SNHLY, CDR2 FYNNEI. The V end was cut by 9 bases, the J end by 0 bases, with 12 bases between. There are 15 residues in the CDR3. The CDR3 DNA sequence: TGTGCCAGTCGGGTAGGCAGCTCCTATAATTCACCCCTCCACTTT. Its protein is CASRVGSSYNSPLHF.

The rearrangement links TRBV6-1 to TRBJ1-6; 8 bases align to TRBD1. Germline V gene lookup returns CDR1 MNHNS and CDR2 SASEGT. V was pared by 5 bases and J by 14 bases, with 14 bases of the junction left unmatched. The CDR3 loop spans 15 amino acids. The CDR3 bases are TGTGCCAGCAGTTCCCCGAGGACAGGGTTGTTCACCCTCCACTTT. It encodes CASSSPRTGLFTLHF.

This chain uses TRBV6-5 with TRBJ2-7, with a possible D match to TRBD2 (5 bases). The length of the CDR3 is 15 residues. Germline V gene lookup returns CDR1 MNHEY and CDR2 SVGAGI. The V end lost 0 bases, the J end lost 3 bases, and 12 bases lay between the germline ends. This CDR3 is CASSYSPLEGYEQYF. The CDR3 nucleotides read TGTGCCAGCAGTTACTCTCCCCTCGAGGGCTACGAGCAGTACTTC.

The chain has TRBV10-3 and TRBJ2-7, with 7 bases aligning to TRBD2. Germline-derived CDR1 and CDR2 are ENHRY and SYGVKD. Trimming at V came to 0 bases and at J to 5 bases, leaving 7 bases not matched to a gene. The CDR3 spans 15 residues. The CDR3 is CAISESAGRPNEQYV. The CDR3 DNA follows: TGTGCCATCAGTGAGTCAGCGGGAAGGCCTAACGAGCAGTACGTC.

The rearrangement joins TRBV7-9 to TRBJ2-7, with D perhaps matching TRBD1 or TRBD2 (5 bases each). Deletions cut 4 bases from V and 4 bases from J, with 17 bases between. In germline, CDR1 is SEHNR, CDR2 FQNEAQ (reference sequence). There are 15 residues in the CDR3. The CDR3 DNA reads as TGTGCCAGCAGCTCCGGGACCGCCACTAAATACGAGCAGTACTTC. Protein sequence: CASSSGTATKYEQYF.

The rearrangement joins TRBV4-1 to TRBJ1-2, with D maybe TRBD1 (5 bases). CDR3 length equals 15 residues. V was trimmed by 4 bases and J by 2 bases, leaving 14 bases between them. The germline V gene has CDR1 MGHRA and CDR2 YSYEKL. CDR3 region: CASSPRTGGNYGYTF. In nucleotides, the CDR3 is TGCGCCAGCAGCCCTCGGACGGGGGGAAACTATGGCTACACCTTC.

This clone was observed a handful of times. The chain is built from TRBV7-2 and TRBJ1-1, with D perhaps TRBD1 (6 bases). Trimming shortened V by 5 bases and J by 1 base, and 17 bases separated the two germline ends. Germline CDR1 SGHTA, CDR2 FQGNSA. The CDR3 runs to 16 residues. The CDR3, as DNA: TGTGCCAGCAGCCCCTTACCTTCGGGGGCGAACACTGAAGCTTTCTTT. As protein: CASSPLPSGANTEAFF.

The V and J genes are TRBV5-4 and TRBJ2-1; 9 bases are shared with TRBD2. CDR1 and CDR2 (germline): SGHNT, YYREEE (reference sequence). Unmatched junction bases numbered 6, after V lost 3 bases and J lost 8 bases. The CDR3 runs 14 residues. DNA of the CDR3: TGTGCCAGCAGCTCGGCGGGAGGGCCCTATGAGCAGTTCTTC. It is translated as CASSSAGGPYEQFF.

CDR3 sequence: CASHRVTGANVLTF. The CDR3, as DNA: TGTGCCTCCCACAGGGTGACTGGGGCCAACGTCCTGACTTTC. The chain recombines TRBV2 with TRBJ2-6; maybe TRBD1 (6 bases). This CDR3 region has 14 residues. Trimming pared 11 bases from V and 2 bases from J, leaving 13 bases between. Germline CDR1 and CDR2: SNHLY and FYNNEI.

The V call is TRBV5-1, the J call TRBJ1-1, with D unresolved. The germline V gene has CDR1 SGHRS and CDR2 YFSETQ. CDR3 size: 12 residues. Trimming left V 0 bases short and J 5 bases short, with 5 bases between. CDR3 nucleotides: TGCGCCAGCAGCTTGGTCGGGACTGAAGCTTTCTTT. This gives the protein CASSLVGTEAFF.

The chain employs TRBV7-9 and TRBJ2-4; D is unresolved. Germline V gene sequence: CDR1 SEHNR, CDR2 FQNEAQ (reference sequence). Trimming took off 1 base at V and 4 bases at J, with 8 bases between the two ends. The CDR3 loop spans 14 amino acids. DNA of the CDR3: TGTGCCAGCAGCTTAGACGGCAGTAAAAACATTCAGTACTTC. Translated, it gives CASSLDGSKNIQYF.

The CDR3 region is CASRDSILGSSEQFF. CDR3 DNA: TGTGCCAGCAGAGACAGCATTCTTGGGAGCTCTGAGCAGTTCTTC. This chain joins TRBV6-1 and TRBJ2-1; D assignment may be TRBD1 or TRBD2 (5 bases each). Germline V gene data show CDR1 as MNHNS and CDR2 as SASEGT. This CDR3 has 15 residues. V was cut by 6 bases and J by 9 bases, with 21 bases left in between.

The gene calls are TRBV28 and TRBJ1-1, with D perhaps TRBD1 (5 bases). V was shortened by 10 bases and J by 3 bases, with 12 bases between the two germline ends. The CDR3 runs to 12 residues. In germline, CDR1 is MDHEN, CDR2 SYDVKM. CDR3 coding DNA: TGTGCCATAGGGTTGGGGGACACTGAAGCTTTCTTT. Amino acid sequence: CAIGLGDTEAFF.

The rearrangement links TRBV11-3 to TRBJ1-1; D possibly corresponds to TRBD1 (5 bases). CDR3 length equals 14 residues. The germline gives CDR1 SGHNT, CDR2 YENEEA. The ends were cut back, 1 base at V and 8 bases at J, with 14 bases in the middle. CDR3 sequence reads: CASSLGGGSGEAFF. The CDR3 DNA is TGTGCCAGCAGCTTAGGGGGGGGATCTGGCGAAGCTTTCTTT. Based on the CDR3 plus reference TRBV11-3 and TRBJ1-1, the full variable domain is EAGVVQSPRYKIIEKKQPVAFWCNPISGHNTLYWYLQNLGQGPELLIRYENEEAVDDSQLPKDRFSAERLKGVDSTLKIQPAELGDSAVYLCASSLGGGSGEAFFGQGTRLTVV.

This clone was picked up one time. This rearrangement joins TRBV11-1 to TRBJ2-2; weak D call: TRBD2 (7 bases). This CDR3 region has 16 residues. The germline gives CDR1 SGHAT, CDR2 FQDESV (reference sequence). With 5 bases removed from V and 3 bases from J, the gap between germline ends came to 16 bases. CDR3 protein: CASSAPRGADTGELFF. DNA of the CDR3: TGTGCCAGCAGCGCCCCTCGGGGGGCTGACACCGGGGAGCTGTTTTTT.

In regard to this clone: The identical CDR3 is also encoded by other nucleotide sequences in the sample. This chain links TRBV9 with TRBJ2-3; 7 nucleotides line up with TRBD2. CDR3 size: 14 residues. Trimming at V came to 5 bases and at J to 2 bases, leaving 5 bases not matched to a gene. Germline values: CDR1 SGDLS, CDR2 YYNGEE. The CDR3 is CASSPSGTTDTQYF. The CDR3 coding sequence is TGTGCCAGCAGTCCAAGCGGGACCACAGATACGCAGTATTTT.

The V and J genes are TRBV19 and TRBJ1-2, with D maybe TRBD1 (5 bases). The CDR3 spans 13 residues. In germline, CDR1 is LNHDA, CDR2 SQIVND (reference sequence). Trimming removed 5 bases at V and 5 bases at J, with 12 bases between. The DNA for the CDR3 is TGTGCCAGTAGTTTAGGGACCGAATATGGCTACACCTTC. It specifies CASSLGTEYGYTF.

Only one count was recorded for this clone. CDR3 bases: TGTGCCAGCAGTGGGGGGACAGGGAGCTCCTACAATGAGCAGTTCTTC. Encoded protein: CASSGGTGSSYNEQFF. The chain links TRBV27 to TRBJ2-1, with 9 bases fitting TRBD1. The CDR3 is 16 residues long. J lost 0 bases, V lost 5 bases, and 5 bases had no gene match. Germline CDR1 MNHEY, CDR2 SMNVEV (reference sequence).

V usage is TRBV30 and J usage is TRBJ1-2, with 11 bases aligning to TRBD1. J was trimmed by 8 bases and V by 2 bases; bases with no gene match: 7. This CDR3 has 14 amino acids. Germline CDR1 is GTSNPN and CDR2 is SVGIG (reference sequence). CDR3 amino acids: CAWSPGQGVGGYTF. CDR3 bases: TGTGCCTGGAGTCCGGGACAGGGGGTTGGCGGCTACACCTTC.